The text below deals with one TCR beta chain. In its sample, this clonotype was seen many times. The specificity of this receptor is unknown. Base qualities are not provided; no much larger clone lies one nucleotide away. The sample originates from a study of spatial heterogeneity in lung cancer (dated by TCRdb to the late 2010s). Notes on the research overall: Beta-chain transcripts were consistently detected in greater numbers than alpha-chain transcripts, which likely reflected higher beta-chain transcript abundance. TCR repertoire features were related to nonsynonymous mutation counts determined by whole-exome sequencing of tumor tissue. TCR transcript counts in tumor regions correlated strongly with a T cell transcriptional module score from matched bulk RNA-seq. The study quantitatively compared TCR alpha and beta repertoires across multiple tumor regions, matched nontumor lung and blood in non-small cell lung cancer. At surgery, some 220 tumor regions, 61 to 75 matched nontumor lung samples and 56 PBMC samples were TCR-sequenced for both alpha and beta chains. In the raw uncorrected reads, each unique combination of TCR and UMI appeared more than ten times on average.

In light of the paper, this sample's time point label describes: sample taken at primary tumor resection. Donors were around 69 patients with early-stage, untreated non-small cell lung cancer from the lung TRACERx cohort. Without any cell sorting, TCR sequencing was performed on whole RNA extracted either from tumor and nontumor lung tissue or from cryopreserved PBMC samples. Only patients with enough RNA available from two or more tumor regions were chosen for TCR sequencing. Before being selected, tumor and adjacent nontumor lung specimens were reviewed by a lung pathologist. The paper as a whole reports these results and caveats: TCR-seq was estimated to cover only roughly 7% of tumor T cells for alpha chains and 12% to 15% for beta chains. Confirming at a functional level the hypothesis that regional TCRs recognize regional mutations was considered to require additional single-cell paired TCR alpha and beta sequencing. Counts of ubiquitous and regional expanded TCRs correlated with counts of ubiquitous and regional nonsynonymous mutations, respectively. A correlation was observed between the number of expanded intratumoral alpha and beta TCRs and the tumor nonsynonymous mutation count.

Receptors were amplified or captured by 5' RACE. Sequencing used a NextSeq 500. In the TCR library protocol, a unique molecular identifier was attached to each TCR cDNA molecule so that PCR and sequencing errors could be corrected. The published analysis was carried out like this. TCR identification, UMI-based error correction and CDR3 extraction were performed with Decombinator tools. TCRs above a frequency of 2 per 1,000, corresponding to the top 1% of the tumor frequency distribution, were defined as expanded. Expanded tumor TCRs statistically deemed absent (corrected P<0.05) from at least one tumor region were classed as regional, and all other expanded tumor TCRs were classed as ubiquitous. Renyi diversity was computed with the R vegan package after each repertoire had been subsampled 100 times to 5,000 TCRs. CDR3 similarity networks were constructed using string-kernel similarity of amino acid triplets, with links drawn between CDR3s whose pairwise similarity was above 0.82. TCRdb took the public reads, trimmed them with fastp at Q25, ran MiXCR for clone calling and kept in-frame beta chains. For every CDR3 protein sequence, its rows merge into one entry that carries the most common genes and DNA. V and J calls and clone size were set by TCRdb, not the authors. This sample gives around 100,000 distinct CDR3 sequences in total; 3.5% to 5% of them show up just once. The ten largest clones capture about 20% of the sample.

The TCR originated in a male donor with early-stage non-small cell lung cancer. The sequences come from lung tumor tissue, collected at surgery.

The CDR3 region reads CAISEVAGPYGYTF. The DNA reads as follows: TGTGCCATCAGTGAGGTAGCAGGGCCCTATGGCTACACCTTC. The chain is assembled from TRBV10-3 and TRBJ1-2; the D gene is perhaps TRBD1, from 5 matching bases. V is clipped by 2 bases and J by 4 bases, and the sequence between their germline boundaries is 11 bases long. The CDR3 spans 14 residues, from the cysteine through the phenylalanine. Of all the DNA, just the CDR3 is kept, 42 bases in frame from base 1. CDR1 is given as ENHRY and CDR2 as SYGVKD, both from the germline V gene.